The 2 T cell receptor beta chains listed next were all sequenced from one sample in a study of neurological immune-mediated disorders. Using its own MiXCR run on the 5' RACE reads, TCRdb lists one record per CDR3 protein. The profile shows roughly 40,000 distinct CDR3 sequences, roughly 2.5% of them singletons. Specimen: PBMCs. These receptors originate from a man aged 45 to 65 with multiple sclerosis.

This clonotype was observed at least ten times. This chain uses TRBV20-1 with TRBJ2-7, with 7 bases identical to TRBD2. CDR3 length equals 18 residues. The germline gives CDR1 DFQATT, CDR2 SNEGSKA (reference sequence). V dropped 2 bases and J dropped 2; count of bases not matched to a gene: 18. CDR3 DNA: TGCAGTGCTAGAAGGCCCCCCCAGCGGGGCCGCTTTACCTACGAGCAGTACTTC. Amino acid sequence: CSARRPPQRGRFTYEQYF.

This clonotype was picked up a small number of times. The chain is built from TRBV5-1 and TRBJ1-1; no clear D gene. V was pared by 4 bases and J by 4 bases, with 14 bases between. Germline CDR1 SGHRS, CDR2 YFSETQ. This CDR3 has 14 amino acids. CDR3 loop: CASSLAGTGTEAFF. The DNA of the CDR3 is TGCGCCAGCAGCCTAGCAGGAACGGGCACTGAAGCTTTCTTT.